The 28 T cell receptor beta chains below were found in one sample sequenced in a study of naive and memory T cell subsets. The SP2 primer and nested alpha and beta constant region primers amplified ligated cDNA in four rounds. TCRdb ran MiXCR on the 5' RACE reads and lists one entry per CDR3 protein. The table lists around 56,000 distinct CDR3 sequences, under 10% of them singletons, with approximately 10% in the top ten. TCR cDNA received a 3' ligated oligonucleotide that carried a UMI. Receptors originate from a female donor in good health.

There are a few counts of this clonotype. The chain couples TRBV23-1 to TRBJ1-4, with a weak D call TRBD1 (5 bases). TRBV23-1 is an ORF, and what it does is uncertain. V lost 10 bases and J 5 bases, leaving 17 bases between the germline ends. The CDR3 covers 14 residues. The CDR3 coding sequence is TGCGCCACCCTGGGGGAGGGCTCCAATGAAAAACTGTTTTTT. Amino acid sequence: CATLGEGSNEKLFF.

For this clonotype: A much bigger clone sits one base away, suggesting this may be a read error. The chain carries TRBV2 and TRBJ2-7; 7 bases align to TRBD1. V shed 7 bases and J 2 bases; nucleotides not matched to a gene: 8. The CDR3 loop spans 14 amino acids. Germline assignment: CDR1 SNHLY and CDR2 FYNNEI. CDR3 DNA: TGTGCCAGCATAGAGGGACAGCGAGCCTACGAGCAGTACTTC. As protein: CASIEGQRAYEQYF.

J is TRBJ2-4 and V is TRBV14, with D unresolved. The ends were cut back, 1 base at V and 9 bases at J, with 10 bases in the middle. Germline V CDR1 and CDR2: SGHDN, FVKESK. This CDR3 spans 13 amino acids. CDR3 DNA: TGTGCCAGCAGCCAAGCCCTTGGGTTCATTCAGTACTTC. Encoded protein: CASSQALGFIQYF.

The V and J genes are TRBV7-9 and TRBJ2-7; possibly TRBD2 for D (6 bases). V lost 2 bases and J lost 4, with 15 bases in between. This CDR3 has 15 residues. Germline-derived CDR1 and CDR2 are SEHNR and FQNEAQ (reference sequence). As DNA, the CDR3 is TGTGCCAGCAGCTTATTGGAGGGACCCAGTTACGAGCAGTACTTC. It translates to CASSLLEGPSYEQYF.

This clonotype showed up many times. The rearrangement joins TRBV6-1 to TRBJ1-5; no clear D gene. This CDR3 is built from 18 residues. Germline V CDR1 and CDR2: MNHNS, SASEGT. Trimming shortened V by 3 bases and J by 0 bases, and 18 bases separated the two germline ends. CDR3 sequence (DNA): TGTGCCAGCAGTGACACCTTTCGGACCCTTGTTAGCAATCAGCCCCAGCATTTT. Translating gives CASSDTFRTLVSNQPQHF.

This clonotype showed up many times. V and J are TRBV24-1 and TRBJ1-1, with D perhaps matching TRBD1 (5 bases). The germline CDR1 and CDR2 sequences are KGHDR and SFDVKD. There are 17 residues in the CDR3. V shed 2 bases and J shed 1 base, with 16 bases lying between them. CDR3 DNA: TGTGCCACCAGTGATTCCACGACTAGGGGCCAGAACACTGAAGCTTTCTTT. Amino acids: CATSDSTTRGQNTEAFF.

This clonotype was found many times. V and J are TRBV5-4 and TRBJ1-2; no definite D call. Trimming cost V 1 base and J 7 bases, with 14 bases left between them. The CDR3 is made up of 14 amino acids. Germline V lookup: CDR1 SGHNT, CDR2 YYREEE (reference sequence). The CDR3 is CASSLYEGRSGYTF. CDR3 nucleotides: TGTGCCAGCAGCTTGTATGAGGGAAGGAGTGGCTACACCTTC.

This chain uses TRBV5-1 with TRBJ2-3, with 9 bases lining up with TRBD1. Germline V gene sequence: CDR1 SGHRS, CDR2 YFSETQ. After removal of 0 bases from V and 3 bases from J, the junction contained 11 bases not matched to a gene. This CDR3 is built from 18 residues. The CDR3 loop reads CASSLDRRTGAGTDTQYF. The CDR3 region has the DNA TGCGCCAGCAGCTTGGATCGTCGGACAGGGGCGGGTACAGATACGCAGTATTTT. Supplemented by reference TRBV5-1 and TRBJ2-3, the full variable domain reads KAGVTQTPRYLIKTRGQQVTLSCSPISGHRSVSWYQQTPGQGLQFLFEYFSETQRNKGNFPGRFSGRQFSNSRSEMNVSTLELGDSALYLCASSLDRRTGAGTDTQYFGPGTRLTVL.

This clonotype occurred a few times. This chain uses TRBV3-1 with TRBJ1-2; 11 bases line up with TRBD1. CDR3 length: 15 amino acids. Germline-derived CDR1 and CDR2 are LGHDT and YNNKEL (reference sequence). Trimming cost V 7 bases and J 7 bases; bases outside gene matches: 11. CDR3 sequence (DNA): TGTGCCAGCAACCAGGGAGGACAGGGGGCTTTTGGCTACACCTTC. It yields the protein CASNQGGQGAFGYTF. The complete variable domain, with remaining parts taken from reference TRBV3-1 and TRBJ1-2, reads DTAVSQTPKYLVTQMGNDKSIKCEQNLGHDTMYWYKQDSKKFLKIMFSYNNKELIINETVPNRFSPKSPDKAHLNLHINSLELGDSAVYFCASNQGGQGAFGYTFGSGTRLTVV.

This clonotype appeared many times. The chain joins TRBV6-5 to TRBJ1-5, with D unresolved. The CDR3 runs to 16 residues. Germline V gene lookup returns CDR1 MNHEY and CDR2 SVGAGI. V dropped 6 bases and J dropped 4 bases, with 19 bases sitting between them. The CDR3 nucleotides are TGTGCCAGCAGAACTCGACACTTAGGTGGGAATCAGCCCCAGCATTTT. This translates into CASRTRHLGGNQPQHF.

At least ten counts were recorded for this clonotype. The chain links TRBV4-3 to TRBJ1-1; 8 bases agree with TRBD1. Germline V gives CDR1 LGHNA, CDR2 YSLEER. The CDR3 length is 15 residues. V lost 3 bases and J lost 5; bases outside the gene matches: 8. The CDR3: CASSHDRGVTTEAFF. The CDR3 bases are TGCGCCAGCAGCCATGACAGGGGAGTAACAACTGAAGCTTTCTTT.

The CDR3, as DNA: TGCAGTGCTAGAGATTCGGGGACGAGCACCTACGAGCAGTACTTC. It codes for CSARDSGTSTYEQYF. The chain joins TRBV20-1 to TRBJ2-7; D may correspond to TRBD1 or TRBD2 (5 bases each). Germline V gene lookup returns CDR1 DFQATT and CDR2 SNEGSKA (reference sequence). The CDR3 runs to 15 residues. Trimming left V 0 bases short and J 2 bases short, with 14 bases between.

This clonotype was picked up many times. This rearrangement joins TRBV2 to TRBJ1-4, with D uncertain. This CDR3 has 11 amino acids. Germline V gene lookup returns CDR1 SNHLY and CDR2 FYNNEI. V lost 4 bases and J 8 bases, leaving 5 bases between the germline ends. The CDR3 reads CASSAREKLFF. CDR3 DNA sequence: TGTGCCAGCAGTGCAAGAGAAAAACTGTTTTTT.

A few counts support this clonotype. The chain is built from TRBV9 and TRBJ2-5; D is perhaps TRBD1 (5 bases). CDR1 and CDR2 (germline): SGDLS, YYNGEE. With 1 base removed from V and 5 bases from J, the gap between germline ends came to 15 bases. The CDR3 loop spans 15 amino acids. This CDR3 reads CASSVLTGRTETQYF. As DNA, the CDR3 is TGTGCCAGCAGCGTACTTACAGGAAGAACGGAGACCCAGTACTTC.

Only a few counts were recorded for this clonotype. The chain couples TRBV28 to TRBJ1-1; no firm D call. Per the germline V gene, CDR1 is MDHEN and CDR2 is SYDVKM. This CDR3 region has 13 residues. Trimming removed 8 bases at V and 3 bases at J, with 13 bases between. The CDR3 sequence: CASRMGGYTEAFF. Written as DNA, the CDR3 is TGTGCCAGCCGTATGGGAGGTTACACTGAAGCTTTCTTT.

Ten or more counts support this clonotype. The rearrangement links TRBV7-2 to TRBJ1-5; 7 bases line up with TRBD1. Trimming removed 5 bases from V and 3 bases from J; junction bases left unmatched: 4. The CDR3 is 14 residues long. Germline values: CDR1 SGHTA, CDR2 FQGNSA. This chain's CDR3 is CASSAGTVNQPQHF. In nucleotides, the CDR3 is TGTGCCAGCAGCGCCGGGACAGTCAATCAGCCCCAGCATTTT.

This clonotype was counted only a few times. The genes are TRBV4-3 and TRBJ1-4, with a tentative D call TRBD1 (6 bases). The germline gives CDR1 LGHNA, CDR2 YSLEER. The CDR3 has 18 residues. V was trimmed by 0 bases and J by 8 bases, leaving 22 bases between them. As DNA, the CDR3 is TGCGCCAGCAGCCAAGACTTGAGGGGGGGCCCTCTTCTCGAAAAACTGTTTTTT. It specifies CASSQDLRGGPLLEKLFF.

The V call is TRBV5-1, the J call TRBJ2-2, with 9 bases identical to TRBD1. The J segment lost 5 bases and the V segment lost 5 bases, leaving 4 bases of the junction unmatched. The CDR3 length is 14 residues. CDR1 is SGHRS, CDR2 YFSETQ, per germline. The CDR3 nucleotides read TGCGCCAGCAGAAAGACAGGGGGAACCGGGGAGCTGTTTTTT. This gives the protein CASRKTGGTGELFF.

The table lists this clonotype with many counts. The chain combines TRBV28 with TRBJ2-1; 10 positions match TRBD2. This CDR3 contains 15 residues. Germline lookup yields CDR1 MDHEN and CDR2 SYDVKM. The V and J ends lost 5 bases and 7 bases, in that order; junction bases with no gene match: 8. DNA of the CDR3: TGTGCCAGCAGTCTTCTAGCGGGGGAGAGTAATGAGCAGTTCTTC. It specifies CASSLLAGESNEQFF. The variable domain in full, with the rest retrieved from reference TRBV28 and TRBJ2-1, is DVKVTQSSRYLVKRTGEKVFLECVQDMDHENMFWYRQDPGLGLRLIYFSYDVKMKEKGDIPEGYSVSREKKERFSLILESASTNQTSMYLCASSLLAGESNEQFFGPGTRLTVL.

This clonotype was counted at least ten times. The rearrangement links TRBV12-3 or TRBV12-4 to TRBJ2-3, with D possibly being TRBD2 (6 bases). This CDR3 has 16 residues. Trimming cost V 4 bases and J 3 bases, with 17 bases left between them. CDR3 DNA sequence: TGTGCCAGCAGTTCATTCGGGACTGGAACAACAGATACGCAGTATTTT. Protein: CASSSFGTGTTDTQYF.

This clonotype was observed a handful of times. The chain recombines TRBV5-1 with TRBJ2-6; 8 nucleotides match TRBD1. This CDR3 has 16 residues. Germline V lookup: CDR1 SGHRS, CDR2 YFSETQ. V trimming: 0 bases; J trimming: 5 bases; junction bases outside the gene matches: 4. This CDR3 reads CASSLGQGAWANVLTF. CDR3 nucleotide sequence: TGCGCCAGCAGCTTGGGCCAGGGGGCCTGGGCCAACGTCCTGACTTTC. The full variable domain, rest sourced from reference TRBV5-1 and TRBJ2-6, is KAGVTQTPRYLIKTRGQQVTLSCSPISGHRSVSWYQQTPGQGLQFLFEYFSETQRNKGNFPGRFSGRQFSNSRSEMNVSTLELGDSALYLCASSLGQGAWANVLTFGAGSRLTVL.

The gene calls are TRBV4-1 and TRBJ2-6; 9 bases align to TRBD1. There are 24 residues in the CDR3. Per germline, CDR1 MGHRA and CDR2 YSYEKL. J lost 0 bases, V lost 2 bases, and 23 bases had no gene match. CDR3 protein: CASSQHATPGQGILPSSGANVLTF. In DNA, the CDR3 is TGCGCCAGCAGCCAACATGCGACCCCAGGACAGGGGATACTACCGAGCTCTGGGGCCAACGTCCTGACTTTC.

CDR3 coding DNA: TGTGCCACCATGCAGATGATAGACACGCCGGGTGGCGAGCAGTACTTC. Protein sequence: CATMQMIDTPGGEQYF. The chain is built from TRBV15 and TRBJ2-7; D is undetermined. Trimming shortened V by 7 bases and J by 6 bases, and 25 bases separated the two germline ends. The CDR3 spans 16 residues. The germline V gene has CDR1 LNHNV and CDR2 YYDKDF (reference sequence).

This clonotype has more than one count but fewer than ten. The chain employs TRBV7-9 and TRBJ2-5; TRBD1 matches at 8 bases. The CDR3 has 14 residues. V lost 5 bases, J lost 4 bases, and 6 bases stayed unmatched. Looked up from germline, CDR1 is SEHNR and CDR2 is FQNEAQ (reference sequence). CDR3 in amino acids: CASSRTGGGETQYF. CDR3 nucleotide sequence: TGTGCCAGCAGCCGAACAGGGGGAGGAGAGACCCAGTACTTC.

The chain couples TRBV18 to TRBJ2-2, with D maybe TRBD2 (6 bases). The CDR3 runs 16 residues. Germline loops: CDR1 KGHSH, CDR2 LQKENI. V was pared by 3 bases and J by 1 base, with 12 bases between. CDR3 protein: CASSPGISGNTGELFF. Here the CDR3 DNA reads TGTGCCAGCTCACCGGGGATTAGCGGGAACACCGGGGAGCTGTTTTTT.

This clonotype was observed at least ten times. The rearrangement uses TRBV7-3 and TRBJ1-1, with D uncertain. CDR3 size: 13 residues. From germline, CDR1 is SGHTA and CDR2 FQGTGA. Trimming took 5 bases from V and 4 from J, leaving 11 bases between them. The CDR3 spells CASSRQSSTEAFF. The CDR3 nucleotides are TGTGCCAGCAGCCGCCAATCGTCCACTGAAGCTTTCTTT.

This clonotype was seen at least ten times. The chain employs TRBV18 and TRBJ1-6, with a possible D match to TRBD1 (6 bases). CDR1 and CDR2 from the germline V gene are KGHSH and LQKENI. V was trimmed by 5 bases and J by 7 bases, leaving 15 bases between them. CDR3 length equals 15 residues. The CDR3: CASSAGQLNNSPLHF. The DNA of the CDR3 is TGTGCCAGCTCAGCCGGACAGCTTAACAATTCACCCCTCCACTTT. Filled out from reference TRBV18 and TRBJ1-6, the complete variable domain reads NAGVMQNPRHLVRRRGQEARLRCSPMKGHSHVYWYRQLPEEGLKFMVYLQKENIIDESGMPKERFSAEFPKEGPSILRIQQVVRGDSAAYFCASSAGQLNNSPLHFGNGTRLTVT.

This sequence joins TRBV18 and TRBJ2-7; tentative D call: TRBD1 (5 bases). The CDR3 has 14 amino acids. V was shortened by 4 bases and J by 0 bases, with 10 bases between the two germline ends. Germline CDR1 reads KGHSH; CDR2 reads LQKENI. In DNA, the CDR3 is TGTGCCAGCTCACTCCAGGGTAGCTCCTACGAGCAGTACTTC. Its protein is CASSLQGSSYEQYF.